This T cell receptor (beta chain) stems from a study of Graves' ophthalmopathy and Graves' hyperthyroidism. The authors amplified TCR beta CDR3 regions, and they did so from RNA transcripts for repertoire sequencing. Scientists carried out first-round RT-PCR using HTBI primers and then a second-round multiplex PCR. In TCRdb, the multiplex PCR reads were re-called with MiXCR into one record per CDR3 protein. The table includes more than 1,000,000 distinct CDR3 sequences, about two fifths detected once. The specimen sequenced was peripheral blood or thyroid tissue (not recorded which). The TCR originated in an adult man with Graves' hyperthyroidism.

CDR3 nucleotides: TGTGCCAGCAGCTTAGTGGGGGGCTCGCAGACCCAGTACTTC. As protein: CASSLVGGSQTQYF. This chain uses TRBV19 with TRBJ2-5, with D perhaps TRBD1 or TRBD2 (6 bases each). Germline-derived CDR1 and CDR2 are LNHDA and SQIVND (reference sequence). CDR3 length: 14 residues. The V gene lost 9 bases and the J gene lost 6 bases, with 20 bases spanning the gap.